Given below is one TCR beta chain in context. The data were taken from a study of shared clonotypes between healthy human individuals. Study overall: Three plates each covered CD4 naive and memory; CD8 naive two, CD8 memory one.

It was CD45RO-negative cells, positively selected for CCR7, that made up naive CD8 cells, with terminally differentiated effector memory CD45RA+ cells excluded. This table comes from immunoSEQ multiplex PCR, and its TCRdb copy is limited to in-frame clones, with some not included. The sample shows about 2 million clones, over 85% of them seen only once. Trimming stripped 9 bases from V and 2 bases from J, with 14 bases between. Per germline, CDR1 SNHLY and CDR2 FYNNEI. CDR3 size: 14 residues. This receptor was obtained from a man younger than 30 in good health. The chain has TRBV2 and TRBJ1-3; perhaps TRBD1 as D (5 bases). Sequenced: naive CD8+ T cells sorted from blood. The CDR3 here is CASGGTGPGNTIYF. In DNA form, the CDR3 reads TGTGCCAGTGGGGGTACGGGCCCTGGAAACACCATATATTTT.